The 14 T cell receptor beta chains below all came from one sample that was sequenced in a study of blood T cell repertoires in COVID-19. Repertoires were generated with immunoSEQ multiplex PCR, while TCRdb's copy carries only in-frame clones and drops some. The sample carries approximately 50,000 clones, 90% recorded once. Sequencing was done on a sample of peripheral blood. These receptors were obtained from a man aged 35 to 55 with acute or convalescent COVID-19.

This clone was detected once. The chain joins TRBV5-1 to TRBJ2-2, with 11 bases aligning to TRBD2. V was clipped by 4 bases and J by 0 bases; unmatched bases: 8. This CDR3 has 18 residues. CDR1 and CDR2 (germline): SGHRS, YFSETQ. CDR3 in DNA: TGCGCCAGCAGCCGACTCGGGACTAGCGGAGCGAACACCGGGGAGCTGTTTTTT. Translated: CASSRLGTSGANTGELFF.

The chain is built from TRBV2 and TRBJ2-1, with D maybe TRBD1 (5 bases). The germline V and J ends were trimmed by 4 bases and 6 bases, with 13 bases remaining between them. CDR1 and CDR2 from the germline V gene are SNHLY and FYNNEI. This CDR3 has 14 residues. The CDR3 DNA is TGTGCCAGCAGTGGGCAGGGCTCGAGCAATGAGCAGTTCTTC. Protein sequence: CASSGQGSSNEQFF.

V usage is TRBV9 and J usage is TRBJ2-3; 9 bases are a match to TRBD2. The ends lost 1 base at V and 7 bases at J; junction bases unmatched: 10. The germline V gene has CDR1 SGDLS and CDR2 YYNGEE. This CDR3 is 16 amino acids long. CDR3 DNA: TGTGCCAGCAGCGTAACGCCTAGCGGGACCCGGCATACGCAGTATTTT. Its protein is CASSVTPSGTRHTQYF.

The gene calls are TRBV6-6 and TRBJ1-4, with D hard to call. Germline CDR1 MNHNY, CDR2 SVGAGI (reference sequence). Trimming shortened V by 7 bases and J by 8 bases, and 8 bases separated the two germline ends. This CDR3 region has 11 residues. CDR3 loop: CASTTGEKLFF. CDR3 coding DNA: TGTGCCAGCACCACGGGGGAAAAACTGTTTTTT.

This clone was observed a single time. V gene TRBV25-1 combines with J gene TRBJ1-1, with D unresolved. The germline V gene has CDR1 MGHDK and CDR2 SYGVNS. The CDR3 contains 13 residues. Deletions cut 5 bases from V and 1 base from J, with 8 bases between. The CDR3 spells CASSSPGNTEAFF. In DNA, the CDR3 is TGTGCCAGCAGTTCCCCAGGGAACACTGAAGCTTTCTTT.

The V and J genes are TRBV19 and TRBJ1-1; 8 bases align to TRBD1. Germline V gives CDR1 LNHDA, CDR2 SQIVND (reference sequence). This CDR3 region has 16 residues. V shed 3 bases and J 0 bases; nucleotides not matched to a gene: 6. CDR3 nucleotides: TGTGCCAGTAGTATCCGACAGGGGCGTATGAACACTGAAGCTTTCTTT. Protein product: CASSIRQGRMNTEAFF.

This clone was recorded once. The chain uses TRBV14 and TRBJ2-1; a possible D gene is TRBD2 (6 bases). Trimming stripped 0 bases from V and 0 bases from J, with 12 bases between. CDR3 length equals 17 residues. Per germline, CDR1 SGHDN and CDR2 FVKESK. The CDR3 spells CASSQEGTASSYNEQFF. CDR3 coding DNA: TGTGCCAGCAGCCAAGAGGGGACTGCAAGCTCCTACAATGAGCAGTTCTTC. Based on the CDR3 plus reference TRBV14 and TRBJ2-1, the full variable domain is EAGVTQFPSHSVIEKGQTVTLRCDPISGHDNLYWYRRVMGKEIKFLLHFVKESKQDESGMPNNRFLAERTGGTYSTLKVQPAELEDSGVYFCASSQEGTASSYNEQFFGPGTRLTVL.

This clone was observed once. V gene TRBV7-9 combines with J gene TRBJ1-5; TRBD1 aligns across 11 bases. The V gene's germline CDR1 is SEHNR and CDR2 FQNEAQ (reference sequence). With V trimmed by 1 base and J by 4 bases, 0 bases remained unmatched. The CDR3 sequence is 15 residues long. The CDR3 DNA reads TGTGCCAGCAGCTTAGGGGACAGGGGGAATCAGCCCCAGCATTTT. Its translation: CASSLGDRGNQPQHF.

The rearrangement joins TRBV9 to TRBJ2-2; no clear D. Trimming took off 4 bases at V and 7 bases at J, with 8 bases between the two ends. The CDR3 has 12 residues. Per germline, CDR1 SGDLS and CDR2 YYNGEE. The CDR3 DNA sequence: TGTGCCAGCAGCCCAGAGGTCGGGGAGCTGTTTTTT. It specifies CASSPEVGELFF. Filled out from reference TRBV9 and TRBJ2-2, the complete variable domain reads DSGVTQTPKHLITATGQRVTLRCSPRSGDLSVYWYQQSLDQGLQFLIQYYNGEERAKGNILERFSAQQFPDLHSELNLSSLELGDSALYFCASSPEVGELFFGEGSRLTVL.

This sequence joins TRBV28 and TRBJ1-2; TRBD1 matches at 8 bases. The CDR3 sequence is 14 residues long. The V gene end was trimmed by 5 bases and the J gene end by 8 bases; junction bases not matched to a gene: 10. Germline values: CDR1 MDHEN, CDR2 SYDVKM. In DNA, the CDR3 is TGTGCCAGCAGTATAATAACAGGGGGACGCGGCTACACCTTC. Amino acid sequence: CASSIITGGRGYTF.

The V and J genes are TRBV30 and TRBJ1-1; 7 positions agree with TRBD1. With V trimmed by 4 bases and J by 0 bases, 2 bases remained unmatched. CDR1 is GTSNPN, CDR2 SVGIG, per germline (reference sequence). CDR3 size: 13 residues. CDR3 residues: CAWMTGLNTEAFF. Here the CDR3 DNA reads TGTGCCTGGATGACAGGGTTGAACACTGAAGCTTTCTTT.

The V call is TRBV5-1, the J call TRBJ2-7; 7 bases align to TRBD1. With V trimmed by 4 bases and J by 1 base, 5 bases remained unmatched. The CDR3 spans 14 residues. The V gene's germline CDR1 is SGHRS and CDR2 YFSETQ. The DNA of the CDR3 is TGCGCCAGCAGCGGACCGGACAGGTCCTACGAGCAGTACTTC. Translation gives CASSGPDRSYEQYF. Based on the CDR3 plus reference TRBV5-1 and TRBJ2-7, the full variable domain is KAGVTQTPRYLIKTRGQQVTLSCSPISGHRSVSWYQQTPGQGLQFLFEYFSETQRNKGNFPGRFSGRQFSNSRSEMNVSTLELGDSALYLCASSGPDRSYEQYFGPGTRLTVT.

This clone was recorded once. The rearrangement uses TRBV13 and TRBJ1-1; D is uncertain. Germline CDR1 is PRHDT and CDR2 is FYEKMQ (reference sequence). Trimming took off 1 base at V and 2 bases at J, with 5 bases between the two ends. This CDR3 region has 13 residues. The CDR3 protein is CASSLDINTEAFF. CDR3 in DNA: TGTGCCAGCAGCTTAGACATAAACACTGAAGCTTTCTTT.

The chain employs TRBV18 and TRBJ1-5; 7 bases are shared with TRBD1. J was trimmed by 2 bases and V by 3 bases; bases with no gene match: 7. CDR1 and CDR2 (germline): KGHSH, LQKENI. CDR3 length: 16 residues. CDR3 sequence: CASSPQGGGGNQPQHF. The CDR3 region has the DNA TGTGCCAGCTCACCGCAGGGGGGAGGCGGCAATCAGCCCCAGCATTTT.